Listed below are T cell receptor beta chains from one sample, sequenced in a study of blood T cell repertoires in COVID-19. TCRdb keeps only in-frame clones here, not all; method: immunoSEQ multiplex PCR. The sample lists hundreds of thousands of clones, approximately 91% occurring once. The sequencing sample was made of peripheral blood. All receptors derive from a woman aged 25 to 39 with COVID-19, enrolled during active disease. Both conserved end residues are part of each CDR3. The order of the fields is J gene, D gene, CDR3 length, V gene, clone size, CDR3 DNA, CDR3 protein. The D gene is left open where the match is weak. The listing skips clone size in some rows; elsewhere it reads once, few, many or a size class.

TRBJ1-2,TRBD1,15,TRBV10-3,.,TGTGCCACCAGGGGTACAGGGGATCCTAACTATGGCTACACCTTC,CATRGTGDPNYGYTF
TRBJ1-3,TRBD1,16,TRBV5-1,.,TGCGCCAGCAGCTTGGCCGGGACAGCGGCAGGAAACACCATATATTTT,CASSLAGTAAGNTIYF
TRBJ1-2,TRBD1,14,TRBV7-2,.,TGTGCCAGCAGCTTTAGAGACAGGGGGTCTGGCTACACCTTC,CASSFRDRGSGYTF
TRBJ1-2,.,14,TRBV5-1,once,TGCGCCAGCAGCGATGGAGGACTCCTCTATGGCTACACCTTC,CASSDGGLLYGYTF
TRBJ2-1,.,12,TRBV10-2,.,TGCGCCAGCAACCAAGCGAACAATGAGCAGTTCTTC,CASNQANNEQFF
TRBJ2-1,TRBD2,13,TRBV27,.,TGTGCCAGCAGTTGGGGACTAGCGGGAGGGCAGTTCTTC,CASSWGLAGGQFF
TRBJ1-1,.,15,TRBV11-2,once,TGTGCCAGCAGCTTCGGGGGGGCAGGGACCACTGAAGCTTTCTTT,CASSFGGAGTTEAFF
TRBJ1-2,.,17,TRBV11-2,.,TGTGCCAGCAGCTTAGACGGACCTACGCGGGTGGGCTATGGCTACACCTTC,CASSLDGPTRVGYGYTF
TRBJ1-2,TRBD1,13,TRBV9,.,TGTGCCAGCAGCAGGCGGGACAGGGAGGGCTACACCTTC,CASSRRDREGYTF
TRBJ1-2,.,15,TRBV3-1/TRBV3-2,.,TGTGCCAGCAGCCACCTCGAGGAGGGAACGGGAGGCTACACCTTC,CASSHLEEGTGGYTF
TRBJ1-2,.,15,TRBV2,once,TGTGCCAGCAGTGACATGGCAGGGGTTTCCTATGGCTACACCTTC,CASSDMAGVSYGYTF
TRBJ2-7,TRBD1,14,TRBV27,few,TGTGCCAGCAGTTTGGCGGGACAGGGGACCGAGCAGTACTTC,CASSLAGQGTEQYF
TRBJ1-6,TRBD1,14,TRBV6-5,.,TGTGCCAGCAACAACCGGGACAGGAATTCACCCCTCCACTTT,CASNNRDRNSPLHF
TRBJ2-7,.,11,TRBV20-1,.,TGCAGTGCTAGAAGGGGAGGCCAGCAGTACTTC,CSARRGGQQYF
TRBJ2-7,.,12,TRBV5-5,few,TGTGCCAGCAGCGCCAGTACCTACGAGCAGTACTTC,CASSASTYEQYF
TRBJ2-7,.,15,TRBV7-6,.,TGTGCCAGCAGCCCGCCCGCAGGGGAGGGACTAGAGCAGTACTTC,CASSPPAGEGLEQYF
TRBJ2-3,TRBD2,12,TRBV7-9,once,TGTGCCAGCAGCCCTGCGAGCGGGACGAAGTATTTT,CASSPASGTKYF